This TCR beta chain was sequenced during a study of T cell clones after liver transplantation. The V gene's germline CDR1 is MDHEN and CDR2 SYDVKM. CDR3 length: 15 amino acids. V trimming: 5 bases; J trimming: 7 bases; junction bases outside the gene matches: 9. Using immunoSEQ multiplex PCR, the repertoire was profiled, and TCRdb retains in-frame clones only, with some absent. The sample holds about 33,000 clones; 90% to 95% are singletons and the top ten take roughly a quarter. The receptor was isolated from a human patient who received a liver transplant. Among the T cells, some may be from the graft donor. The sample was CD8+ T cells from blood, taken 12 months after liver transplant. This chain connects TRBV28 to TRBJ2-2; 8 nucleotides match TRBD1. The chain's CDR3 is CASSPTGTGIGELFF. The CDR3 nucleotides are TGTGCCAGCAGTCCGACCGGGACAGGTATCGGGGAGCTGTTTTTT.